This TCR beta chain comes out of a study of glioma-infiltrating T cells. The wider study: Glioblastomas were WHO grade IV, sampled at first diagnosis; low-grade were grade II.

Amplification of TCR alpha and beta CDR3 regions from RNA used iRepertoire nested multiplex PCR. TCRdb fed the multiplex PCR reads into MiXCR, producing one record per CDR3 protein. The sample records about 410,000 distinct CDR3 sequences, 41% being singletons. Only a few counts were recorded for this clonotype. Deletions cut 2 bases from V and 14 bases from J, with 13 bases between. CDR3 length: 12 amino acids. The V gene is TRBV12-3 or TRBV12-4, the J gene TRBJ2-1, with a weak D call TRBD2 (5 bases). The sequence was collected from a human donor with low-grade glioma or glioblastoma, undergoing nonglioma brain surgery, or in good health (not recorded which). Sequences were obtained from glioma tissue, nonneoplastic brain tissue, or PBMCs (not recorded which). Written as DNA, the CDR3 is TGTGCCAGCAGTTTAAGCGGTCTGGTCGAGTTCTTC. The encoded protein is CASSLSGLVEFF.